These 19 T cell receptor beta chains were all obtained from the same sample, sequenced in a study of blood T cell repertoires in COVID-19. Generated by immunoSEQ multiplex PCR, the TCRdb table keeps only in-frame clones and is missing some. The profile covers 140,000 to 150,000 clones, with around 82% appearing a single time and approximately 12% taken by the ten largest. Sequenced: peripheral blood. Receptors originate from a man in his sixties with active or convalescent COVID-19.

This clone has a count of ten or more. The V and J genes are TRBV7-6 and TRBJ2-7; D perhaps matches TRBD2 (5 bases). In germline, CDR1 is SGHVS, CDR2 FNYEAQ. The V gene lost 5 bases and the J gene lost 6 bases, with 20 bases spanning the gap. The CDR3 is 15 amino acids. CDR3 nucleotides: TGTGCCAGCAGCATGGACCCCGGACTCGCTGGCGAGCAGTACTTC. Encoded protein: CASSMDPGLAGEQYF.

This chain joins TRBV29-1 and TRBJ2-1; D is possibly TRBD2 (6 bases). Germline V gene sequence: CDR1 SQVTM, CDR2 ANQGSEA. V gave up 7 bases and J gave up 8 bases, with 27 bases separating them. The CDR3 is 16 amino acids. The CDR3 here is CSAKGSSGPFHDEQFF. The DNA of the CDR3 is TGCAGCGCCAAGGGGAGTAGCGGCCCTTTTCACGATGAGCAGTTCTTC.

The J gene is TRBJ1-1, the V gene TRBV28, with D perhaps matching TRBD1 (5 bases). Germline CDR1 MDHEN, CDR2 SYDVKM. Trimming removed 5 bases at V and 11 bases at J, with 12 bases between. CDR3 length: 11 residues. The CDR3 DNA is TGTGCCAGCAGTCTCGGGGGGTCGGCTTTCTTT. It encodes CASSLGGSAFF.

V and J are TRBV5-1 and TRBJ2-6; D may be TRBD2 (6 bases). CDR3 size: 15 residues. The V end lost 1 base, the J end lost 4 bases, and 9 bases lay between the germline ends. Germline CDR1 is SGHRS and CDR2 is YFSETQ. The CDR3 loop reads CASSLSAGGANVLTF. CDR3 DNA: TGCGCCAGCAGCTTGTCGGCGGGAGGGGCCAACGTCCTGACTTTC. The variable domain in full, completed from reference TRBV5-1 and TRBJ2-6, reads KAGVTQTPRYLIKTRGQQVTLSCSPISGHRSVSWYQQTPGQGLQFLFEYFSETQRNKGNFPGRFSGRQFSNSRSEMNVSTLELGDSALYLCASSLSAGGANVLTFGAGSRLTVL.

Only one count was recorded for this clone. The rearrangement uses TRBV6-5 and TRBJ1-1; D remains ambiguous. The CDR3 covers 15 residues. Deletions cut 4 bases from V and 4 bases from J, with 16 bases between. Germline V CDR1 and CDR2: MNHEY, SVGAGI. DNA of the CDR3: TGTGCCAGCAGTTTTACTCGAACCAGACTCACTGAAGCTTTCTTT. Its protein product is CASSFTRTRLTEAFF.

In this sample, this clone turned up a few times. The CDR3 loop is CSVVLSSGLHTIYF. For the CDR3, the DNA is TGCAGCGTTGTCCTTTCGTCAGGGTTGCACACCATATATTTT. The rearrangement joins TRBV29-1 to TRBJ1-3, with D tentatively TRBD1 (5 bases). Germline CDR1 reads SQVTM; CDR2 reads ANQGSEA. V was pared by 4 bases and J by 8 bases, with 18 bases between. This CDR3 comprises 14 residues.

This clone was seen only a few times. The chain is built from TRBV5-5 and TRBJ2-7, with D perhaps TRBD2 (5 bases). The CDR3 length is 13 residues. Per the germline V gene, CDR1 is SGHKS and CDR2 is YYEKEE (reference sequence). The ends were cut back, 3 bases at V and 6 bases at J, with 13 bases in the middle. The CDR3 here is CASSSGPAGEQYF. In nucleotides, the CDR3 is TGTGCCAGCAGCTCAGGCCCGGCGGGCGAGCAGTACTTC.

This clone was seen ten or more times. The rearrangement uses TRBV19 and TRBJ1-2; the D gene is possibly TRBD1 (6 bases). V lost 4 bases to trimming and J lost 8 bases, with 20 bases between them. Germline V gene data show CDR1 as LNHDA and CDR2 as SQIVND (reference sequence). The CDR3 consists of 15 residues. The CDR3: CASSTQPPGRGGYTF. In DNA, the CDR3 is TGTGCCAGTAGTACCCAACCCCCGGGCAGGGGCGGCTACACCTTC.

The rearrangement uses TRBV11-2 and TRBJ2-2; D is perhaps TRBD2 (6 bases). V lost 0 bases and J lost 5, with 19 bases in between. The CDR3 extends over 18 amino acids. The germline CDR1 and CDR2 sequences are SGHAT and FQNNGV. CDR3 sequence (DNA): TGTGCCAGCAGCTTAGATCGGGTGGGGACTGGAAAAACCGGGGAGCTGTTTTTT. It codes for CASSLDRVGTGKTGELFF.

Points on this clone: An end of the junction differs from the germline gene, which may be a read error. V and J are TRBV11-2 and TRBJ2-7; TRBD2 matches 7 bases. CDR1 SGHAT and CDR2 FQNNGV come from the germline V gene. The CDR3 loop spans 13 amino acids. The CDR3, as DNA: TGTGCCAGCAGCTTAAAGCGGGGCTACGAGCAGCACTTC. Its protein product is CASSLKRGYEQHF.

The chain links TRBV5-1 to TRBJ2-5, with D maybe TRBD1 (6 bases). Germline CDR1 and CDR2: SGHRS and YFSETQ. V was cut by 0 bases and J by 2 bases, with 11 bases left in between. CDR3 length: 15 residues. The DNA for the CDR3 is TGCGCCAGCAGCTTGGCAGGGGCCTCTCAAGAGACCCAGTACTTC. Its protein is CASSLAGASQETQYF.

The rearrangement uses TRBV28 and TRBJ1-5; 9 bases map to TRBD1. J gave up 7 bases and V 3 bases, and 10 bases lay outside the gene matches. This CDR3 is 16 amino acids long. Germline-derived CDR1 and CDR2 are MDHEN and SYDVKM. The CDR3 coding sequence is TGTGCCAGCAGTTTTGGGACAGGGTCCCCGAGACAGCCCCAGCATTTT. Amino acid sequence: CASSFGTGSPRQPQHF.

The rearrangement uses TRBV6-6 and TRBJ1-1; D might be TRBD1 (5 bases). Germline V lookup: CDR1 MNHNY, CDR2 SVGAGI (reference sequence). Trimming took off 6 bases at V and 0 bases at J, with 8 bases between the two ends. CDR3 size: 13 residues. The CDR3 DNA follows: TGTGCCAGCAGCAAGGGGATGAACACTGAAGCTTTCTTT. Translated: CASSKGMNTEAFF.

This chain uses TRBV18 with TRBJ1-2; 11 bases are a match to TRBD1. Germline V gene lookup returns CDR1 KGHSH and CDR2 LQKENI. The CDR3 runs to 17 residues. The V gene end was trimmed by 3 bases and the J gene end by 3 bases; junction bases not matched to a gene: 9. The CDR3: CASSPFAGQGADYGYTF. The DNA of the CDR3 is TGTGCCAGCTCACCCTTTGCTGGACAGGGGGCTGACTATGGCTACACCTTC.

This clone was picked up one time. The gene calls are TRBV28 and TRBJ1-2; TRBD1 agrees at 9 bases. Germline V CDR1 and CDR2: MDHEN, SYDVKM. Trimming cost V 5 bases and J 6 bases; bases outside gene matches: 7. The CDR3 has 14 residues. The CDR3 coding sequence is TGTGCCAGCAGTCTCCTCCACAGGGGGCATGGCTACACCTTC. Translating gives CASSLLHRGHGYTF.

This clone has just a few counts. The rearrangement joins TRBV5-6 to TRBJ2-7; TRBD2 aligns across 9 bases. The junction had 18 bases not matched to a gene; V was cut back by 1 base and J by 7 bases. Germline V CDR1 and CDR2: SGHDT, YYEEEE. The CDR3 is made up of 18 amino acids. The CDR3 loop reads CASSLRVGRLAEFWEQYF. The DNA of the CDR3 is TGTGCCAGCAGCTTGCGGGTTGGGCGACTAGCGGAGTTCTGGGAGCAGTACTTC.

The chain employs TRBV6-5 and TRBJ2-7; 7 positions agree with TRBD1. The CDR3 covers 15 residues. V lost 2 bases, J lost 7 bases, and 11 bases stayed unmatched. The germline V gene encodes CDR1 MNHEY and CDR2 SVGAGI. CDR3 loop: CASSYLKDRVREQYF. The CDR3 bases are TGTGCCAGCAGTTACCTAAAAGACAGGGTTCGAGAGCAGTACTTC.

V is TRBV2 and J is TRBJ1-1; D is ambiguous. Trimming took off 6 bases at V and 3 bases at J, with 23 bases between the two ends. Germline loops: CDR1 SNHLY, CDR2 FYNNEI. The CDR3 sequence is 17 residues long. The CDR3 region has the DNA TGTGCCAGCAGGCCCGGTGAGGGTTTACGCGGATACACTGAAGCTTTCTTT. Translating it yields CASRPGEGLRGYTEAFF.

The J gene is TRBJ1-4, the V gene TRBV5-4; D may be TRBD1 (6 bases). Germline CDR1 is SGHNT and CDR2 is YYREEE (reference sequence). The CDR3 consists of 14 residues. The V end lost 3 bases, the J end lost 7 bases, and 13 bases lay between the germline ends. CDR3 sequence: CASSSGQRGEKLFF. CDR3 DNA sequence: TGTGCCAGCAGCTCTGGACAGCGCGGTGAAAAACTGTTTTTT.